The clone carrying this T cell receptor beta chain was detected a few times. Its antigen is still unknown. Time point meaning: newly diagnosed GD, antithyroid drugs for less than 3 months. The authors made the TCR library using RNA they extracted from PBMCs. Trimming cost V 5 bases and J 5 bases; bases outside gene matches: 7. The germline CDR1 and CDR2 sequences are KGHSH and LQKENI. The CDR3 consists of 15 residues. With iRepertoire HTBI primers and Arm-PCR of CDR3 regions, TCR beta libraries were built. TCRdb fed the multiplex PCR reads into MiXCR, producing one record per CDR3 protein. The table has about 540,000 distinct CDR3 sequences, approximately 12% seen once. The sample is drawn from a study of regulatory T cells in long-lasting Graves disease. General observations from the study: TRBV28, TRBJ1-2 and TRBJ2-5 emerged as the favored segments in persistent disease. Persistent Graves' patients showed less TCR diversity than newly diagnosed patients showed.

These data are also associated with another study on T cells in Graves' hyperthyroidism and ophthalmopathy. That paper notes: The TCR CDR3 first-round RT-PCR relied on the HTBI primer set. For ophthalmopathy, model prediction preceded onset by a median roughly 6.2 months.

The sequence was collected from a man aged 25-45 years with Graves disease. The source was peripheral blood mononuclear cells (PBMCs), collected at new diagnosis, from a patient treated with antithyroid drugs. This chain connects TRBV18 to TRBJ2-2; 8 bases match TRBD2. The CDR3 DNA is TGTGCCAGCTCAACGGGACTAGTTGGTACCGGGGAGCTGTTTTTT. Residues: CASSTGLVGTGELFF.